The 12 T cell receptor beta chains presented below share a single source sample, sequenced in a study of beta chain features in type 1 diabetes. Since all of the isolated RNA was reverse transcribed, expressed TCRB transcripts were what got sequenced. The repertoire was sequenced with immunoSEQ multiplex PCR; TCRdb's copy has only in-frame clones and lacks some. The table lists 150,000 to 190,000 clones, 11% of them singletons, with over 2% in the top ten. Sequenced sample: central memory CD4+ T cells from blood. The receptors shown here come from a man younger than 30 in good health.

This clone was observed a handful of times. This rearrangement joins TRBV28 to TRBJ1-3; a weak D match, TRBD1 (5 bases). CDR3 size: 16 residues. Trimming pared 6 bases from V and 0 bases from J, leaving 15 bases between. Per germline, CDR1 MDHEN and CDR2 SYDVKM. The CDR3 protein is CASRKNGHVSGNTIYF. Written as DNA, the CDR3 is TGTGCCAGCAGAAAGAACGGACACGTCTCTGGAAACACCATATATTTT.

J is TRBJ2-7 and V is TRBV10-3, with D perhaps matching TRBD2 (5 bases). The CDR3 has 15 residues. The V gene's germline CDR1 is ENHRY and CDR2 SYGVKD. The V end lost 3 bases, the J end lost 2 bases, and 14 bases lay between the germline ends. The DNA of the CDR3 is TGTGCCATCAGTGAAGGAGGATCTTATGCCTACGAGCAGTACTTC. It codes for CAISEGGSYAYEQYF.

There are a few counts of this clone. The rearrangement links TRBV28 to TRBJ2-3; TRBD1 or TRBD2 may be the D gene (7 bases each). V lost 3 bases and J lost 1, with 14 bases in between. CDR1 and CDR2 (germline): MDHEN, SYDVKM. The CDR3 spans 16 residues. DNA for the CDR3: TGTGCCAGCAGTTTTCGTGGGAGGGGGCGCACAGATACGCAGTATTTT. Translated: CASSFRGRGRTDTQYF.

This clone appeared a few times. The V gene is TRBV5-1, the J gene TRBJ2-7; perhaps TRBD2 as D (7 bases). In germline, CDR1 is SGHRS, CDR2 YFSETQ. CDR3 length: 16 residues. The V and J ends lost 4 bases and 1 base respectively, with 18 bases between them. The CDR3: CASSPSGQLVSYEQYF. As DNA, the CDR3 is TGCGCCAGCAGCCCTAGCGGACAGCTTGTATCCTACGAGCAGTACTTC. Full variable domain (missing parts from reference TRBV5-1 and TRBJ2-7): KAGVTQTPRYLIKTRGQQVTLSCSPISGHRSVSWYQQTPGQGLQFLFEYFSETQRNKGNFPGRFSGRQFSNSRSEMNVSTLELGDSALYLCASSPSGQLVSYEQYFGPGTRLTVT.

This chain joins TRBV7-9 and TRBJ2-5; D is ambiguous. The CDR3 is 15 amino acids. V was cut by 0 bases and J by 0 bases, with 8 bases left in between. CDR1 and CDR2 from the germline V gene are SEHNR and FQNEAQ (reference sequence). The CDR3, as DNA: TGTGCCAGCAGCTTAGCTAACGGACACCAAGAGACCCAGTACTTC. This codes for CASSLANGHQETQYF.

V is TRBV6-6 and J is TRBJ2-1; 8 bases align to TRBD2. In germline, CDR1 is MNHNY, CDR2 SVGAGI (reference sequence). V was clipped by 7 bases and J by 5 bases; unmatched bases: 7. The CDR3 sequence is 14 residues long. The CDR3 DNA reads TGTGCCAGCACCTTAGCGGGAACCGACAATGAGCAGTTCTTC. Amino acids: CASTLAGTDNEQFF.

This clone was seen only a few times. The CDR3 reads CASSPRQGIKYF. The CDR3 bases are TGTGCCAGCAGTCCACGACAGGGGATTAAGTACTTC. This rearrangement joins TRBV27 to TRBJ2-7; 8 nucleotides align to TRBD1. Trimming took 5 bases from V and 11 from J; bases not matched to a gene: 8. The length of the CDR3 is 12 residues. In germline, CDR1 is MNHEY, CDR2 SMNVEV (reference sequence).

This clone was seen a handful of times. The chain has TRBV7-3 and TRBJ2-7; D uncertain. The CDR3 is made up of 15 amino acids. In germline, CDR1 is SGHTA, CDR2 FQGTGA. V was cut by 2 bases and J by 0 bases, with 11 bases left in between. The CDR3 loop reads CASSLGSIHSYEQYF. CDR3 DNA sequence: TGTGCCAGCAGCTTAGGGTCCATCCACTCCTACGAGCAGTACTTC.

This clone was found a few times. The gene calls are TRBV5-6 and TRBJ2-1; no firm D call. This CDR3 comprises 16 residues. Germline V gene sequence: CDR1 SGHDT, CDR2 YYEEEE. V was shortened by 1 base and J by 2 bases, with 13 bases between the two germline ends. CDR3 in amino acids: CASSLYGRVAYNEQFF. In DNA form, the CDR3 reads TGTGCCAGCAGCTTGTATGGCAGAGTCGCCTACAATGAGCAGTTCTTC.

The table lists this clone with a few counts. The sample contains more than one DNA sequence encoding this CDR3. The CDR3 DNA sequence: TGTGCCAGCAGCGTAGCGGGGGGCCCCCAAGAGACCCAGTACTTC. Residues: CASSVAGGPQETQYF. The genes are TRBV9 and TRBJ2-5, with a weak D call TRBD2 (7 bases). CDR1 is SGDLS and CDR2 is YYNGEE in the germline V gene. Trimming stripped 0 bases from V and 1 base from J, with 10 bases between. This CDR3 contains 15 residues. The full variable domain, completed using reference TRBV9 and TRBJ2-5, is DSGVTQTPKHLITATGQRVTLRCSPRSGDLSVYWYQQSLDQGLQFLIQYYNGEERAKGNILERFSAQQFPDLHSELNLSSLELGDSALYFCASSVAGGPQETQYFGPGTRLLVL.

The rearrangement links TRBV9 to TRBJ2-3; D is unresolved. The CDR3 runs 17 residues. V was trimmed by 0 bases and J by 4 bases, leaving 18 bases between them. Germline CDR1 and CDR2: SGDLS and YYNGEE. Written as DNA, the CDR3 is TGTGCCAGCAGCGTAGGATTGGCCTTGCCCCCATCAGATACGCAGTATTTT. It encodes CASSVGLALPPSDTQYF.

The chain combines TRBV21-1 with TRBJ1-2. TRBV21-1 is assigned pseudogene status. The CDR3 spans 14 residues. The chain's CDR3 is CASSKADVAYGYTF. DNA of the CDR3: TGTGCCAGCAGCAAAGCGGACGTAGCCTATGGCTACACCTTC.